Detailed here is one T cell receptor beta chain. V lost 3 bases to trimming and J lost 3 bases; unmatched junction nucleotides: 8. The V gene's germline CDR1 is LGHNA and CDR2 YSLEER. CDR3 length: 15 residues. In the original workflow: Nucleated cell number was recorded as an estimate derived from reference gene primer amplification. Clones were read by immunoSEQ multiplex PCR, and TCRdb kept only the in-frame ones, dropping some. The DNA gave D and trimming, while V, J and clone size come from that table. This table has roughly 100,000 clones, around 90% appearing once. This entry comes from a study of blood T cell repertoires in COVID-19. Study details: The United States, Italy and Spain provided the acute and convalescent COVID-19 samples. T cells, B-cell-depleted T cells, or PBMCs supplied cDNA or gDNA.

The sample comprised peripheral blood. V and J are TRBV4-3 and TRBJ2-7; 7 nucleotides agree with TRBD1. The clonotype was recovered from a human donor in a cohort sampled during active COVID-19. CDR3 coding DNA: TGCGCCAGCAGCCAGGGCCCGGGACAGAGCTACGAGCAGTACTTC. It specifies CASSQGPGQSYEQYF.